This TCR beta chain was found in a study of graft-versus-host responses after intestinal transplantation. Generated by immunoSEQ multiplex PCR, the TCRdb table keeps only in-frame clones and is missing some. The sample includes around 100,000 clones, around 90% of them seen just once. A word on this clone: No antigen is known for it.

The V and J ends lost 0 bases and 2 bases respectively, with 9 bases between them. Germline CDR1 reads LNHNV; CDR2 reads YYDKDF (reference sequence). This CDR3 is 15 amino acids long. Points from the study as a whole: After transplant, early declines in HvG clones were associated with peak levels of circulating GvH clones. The recipient marrow held GvH clones, and some of them showed up first in ileum or blood.

This TCR was recovered from a human donor who was the organ donor for an intestinal transplant. Source: unstimulated CD4+ T cells sorted from spleen or lymph node cells, taken before transplant. V is TRBV15 and J is TRBJ2-3; the D gene is possibly TRBD1 (5 bases). CDR3 amino acids: CATSREGRATDTQYF. DNA for the CDR3: TGTGCCACCAGCAGAGAGGGGCGAGCCACAGATACGCAGTATTTT. Based on the CDR3 plus reference TRBV15 and TRBJ2-3, the full variable domain is DAMVIQNPRYQVTQFGKPVTLSCSQTLNHNVMYWYQQKSSQAPKLLFHYYDKDFNNEADTPDNFQSRRPNTSFCFLDIRSPGLGDTAMYLCATSREGRATDTQYFGPGTRLTVL.